This T cell receptor (beta chain) was captured by sequencing in a study of shared clonotypes between healthy human individuals. The CDR3 consists of 14 residues. Trimming left V 4 bases short and J 6 bases short, with 13 bases between. CDR1 and CDR2 from the germline V gene are SGHTA and FQGNSA. It was CD45RO-negative cells, positively selected for CCR7, that made up naive CD8 cells, with terminally differentiated effector memory CD45RA+ cells excluded. The assay was immunoSEQ multiplex PCR, and TCRdb's table has in-frame clones only and misses some. Altogether more than 550,000 clones are present, 92% being singletons, with the ten largest covering approximately 24%.

The sequenced sample consisted of naive CD8+ T cells sorted from blood. This receptor was taken from a man aged 25-40 years in good health. The rearrangement links TRBV7-2 to TRBJ1-5; D is undetermined. Here the CDR3 reads CASSSTIGGQPQHF. CDR3 DNA sequence: TGTGCCAGCAGCTCAACAATTGGTGGTCAGCCCCAGCATTTT. The complete variable domain, with remaining parts taken from reference TRBV7-2 and TRBJ1-5, reads GAGVSQSPSNKVTEKGKDVELRCDPISGHTALYWYRQSLGQGLEFLIYFQGNSAPDKSGLPSDRFSAERTGGSVSTLTIQRTQQEDSAVYLCASSSTIGGQPQHFGDGTRLSIL.